What follows are 8 T cell receptor beta chains derived from one specimen sequenced in a study of a mutant IDH1 vaccine in newly diagnosed glioma. Produced via immunoSEQ multiplex PCR; TCRdb's table is partial and in-frame only. The data hold about 26,000 clones, with roughly three quarters observed a single time. These receptors' targets are unknown. Regarding time point: week 5, during vaccination. Mutant IDH1 20-mer peptide, at 300 ug, made up each vaccine dose, with topical imiquimod. Sequenced material: PBMCs, taken from a glioma patient whose treatment included an IDH1 peptide vaccine. The receptors originated from a man aged 35 to 55 with glioma. Some clones in this sample may be carry-over from other donors' samples.

This clone was seen only once. CDR3 amino acids: CASSLEHGEQYF. CDR3 coding DNA: TGTGCCAGCAGCTTAGAGCATGGGGAGCAGTACTTC. The chain couples TRBV7-9 to TRBJ2-7; D ambiguous. CDR1 SEHNR and CDR2 FQNEAQ come from the germline V gene (reference sequence). The CDR3 is 12 residues long. Trimming took off 1 base at V and 7 bases at J, with 8 bases between the two ends.

The V and J genes are TRBV7-6 and TRBJ2-7; 8 bases align to TRBD1. Germline CDR1 SGHVS, CDR2 FNYEAQ. This CDR3 spans 14 amino acids. Trimming at V came to 5 bases and at J to 3 bases, leaving 6 bases not matched to a gene. The CDR3 spells CASSLGTGYYEQYF. CDR3 in DNA: TGTGCCAGCAGCCTAGGGACAGGCTACTACGAGCAGTACTTC. The whole variable domain, remainder taken from reference TRBV7-6 and TRBJ2-7, is GAGVSQSPRYKVTKRGQDVALRCDPISGHVSLYWYRQALGQGPEFLTYFNYEAQQDKSGLPNDRFSAERPEGSISTLTIQRTEQRDSAMYRCASSLGTGYYEQYFGPGTRLTVT.

The V and J genes are TRBV4-1 and TRBJ2-2; 10 bases are a match to TRBD1. This CDR3 contains 20 residues. CDR1 MGHRA and CDR2 YSYEKL come from the germline V gene. Germline trimming cut 4 bases from V and 2 bases from J; bases unmatched to any gene: 16. CDR3 nucleotide sequence: TGCGCCAGCAGCCGACAGGGGGCGATTGTGGGGGCCTTTAACACCGGGGAGCTGTTTTTT. It specifies CASSRQGAIVGAFNTGELFF.

The rearrangement links TRBV5-4 to TRBJ2-7; D is perhaps TRBD1 (5 bases). Germline V gene data show CDR1 as SGHNT and CDR2 as YYREEE (reference sequence). Trimming left V 0 bases short and J 4 bases short, with 8 bases between. The CDR3 sequence is 13 residues long. In DNA, the CDR3 is TGTGCCAGCAGCTTGGCCCAGGGATACGAGCAGTACTTC. Translating gives CASSLAQGYEQYF.

V gene TRBV7-2 combines with J gene TRBJ2-1, with D perhaps matching TRBD2 (7 bases). Germline V gene lookup returns CDR1 SGHTA and CDR2 FQGNSA. The germline V and J ends were trimmed by 5 bases and 9 bases, with 20 bases remaining between them. CDR3 length equals 15 residues. For the CDR3, the DNA is TGTGCCAGCAGCCCTGCCCCCGGGGGGCCGGCTGAGCAGTTCTTC. It is translated as CASSPAPGGPAEQFF.

The CDR3 DNA sequence: TGTGCCAGCTCACTTACCTCGGGGGCGATTGGCACCGGGGAGCTGTTTTTT. Its translation is CASSLTSGAIGTGELFF. The genes are TRBV18 and TRBJ2-2; the D call may be TRBD1 or TRBD2 (6 bases each). The CDR3 covers 17 residues. V was cut by 4 bases and J by 4 bases, with 19 bases left in between. Germline V gene lookup returns CDR1 KGHSH and CDR2 LQKENI.

Only one count was recorded for this clone. The chain is built from TRBV4-1 and TRBJ1-1; D ambiguous. The CDR3 is made up of 15 amino acids. Germline values: CDR1 MGHRA, CDR2 YSYEKL. Trimming took 0 bases from V and 1 from J, leaving 9 bases between them. DNA of the CDR3: TGCGCCAGCAGCCAAGATAGGGTACCGAACACTGAAGCTTTCTTT. It translates to CASSQDRVPNTEAFF.

This clone has a handful of counts. V usage is TRBV6-5 and J usage is TRBJ1-6, with D uncertain. This CDR3 has 14 residues. Trimming removed 10 bases at V and 7 bases at J, with 17 bases between. Per the germline V gene, CDR1 is MNHEY and CDR2 is SVGAGI. CDR3 DNA sequence: TGTGCCACTGCTTGGGAAGGAGGAAATTCACCCCTCCACTTT. Residues: CATAWEGGNSPLHF.